What follows are 19 T cell receptor beta chains derived from one specimen sequenced in a study of graft-versus-host responses after intestinal transplantation. Produced via immunoSEQ multiplex PCR; TCRdb's table is partial and in-frame only. The table records roughly 10,000 clones, 35% to 40% of them present only once. Each mixed lymphocyte reaction held around 200,000 CFSE-labeled responders and around 200,000 irradiated violet-dye-labeled stimulators. This sample comprised alloreactive CD8+ T cells from a mixed lymphocyte reaction culture, obtained before intestinal transplant. Subset in this sample: CFSE-low proliferating T cells sorted from approximately six-day pre-transplant mixed lymphocyte reaction (GvH or HvG direction). These TCRs come from a human patient who received an intestinal transplant.

This clone was picked up a small number of times. The chain couples TRBV5-1 to TRBJ2-7; TRBD2 is a possible D gene (6 bases). CDR1 and CDR2 (germline): SGHRS, YFSETQ. This CDR3 region has 13 residues. Trimming removed 7 bases at V and 5 bases at J, with 16 bases between. The CDR3 loop reads CASRGGARHEQYF. In DNA form, the CDR3 reads TGCGCCAGCCGAGGAGGGGCGCGTCACGAGCAGTACTTC.

The chain recombines TRBV5-3 with TRBJ2-3, with a possible D match to TRBD1 (5 bases). TRBV5-3 is designated an ORF whose function remains uncertain. V was shortened by 4 bases and J by 4 bases, with 22 bases between the two germline ends. CDR3 length: 17 amino acids. CDR3 nucleotide sequence: TGTGCCAGAAGCCACGTCAGGGCATTAGATGGTTCAGATACGCAGTATTTT. It encodes CARSHVRALDGSDTQYF.

This clone was observed a few times. The chain carries TRBV7-8 and TRBJ1-1, with D possibly TRBD1 on 6 matching bases. Trimming took off 8 bases at V and 1 base at J, with 14 bases between the two ends. CDR3 size: 14 residues. Germline CDR1 and CDR2: SGHVS and FQNEAQ. DNA of the CDR3: TGTGCCAGCTGGCCGGCACAGGGGAACACTGAAGCTTTCTTT. Its translation is CASWPAQGNTEAFF.

The chain couples TRBV6-5 to TRBJ1-1; 8 bases are shared with TRBD1. The V and J ends lost 9 bases and 5 bases, in that order; junction bases with no gene match: 8. In germline, CDR1 is MNHEY, CDR2 SVGAGI. The CDR3 is made up of 13 amino acids. The CDR3 nucleotides read TGTGCCAGTGGCCAGGGGGCGGGGACTGAAGCTTTCTTT. It codes for CASGQGAGTEAFF.

By share, this clone ranks as large. The chain employs TRBV4-2 and TRBJ2-3; weak D call: TRBD2 (6 bases). The CDR3 is made up of 15 amino acids. Trimming pared 0 bases from V and 5 bases from J, leaving 12 bases between. Per the germline V gene, CDR1 is LGHNA and CDR2 is YNFKEQ. In nucleotides, the CDR3 is TGTGCCAGCAGCCAAGATCCCGGGGGTGGAGATACGCAGTATTTT. Translated: CASSQDPGGGDTQYF.

Sample share makes this clone medium-sized. The chain combines TRBV10-2 with TRBJ2-2; 11 bases are shared with TRBD2. CDR1 and CDR2 (germline): WSHSY, SAAADI. The CDR3 sequence is 16 residues long. V was pared by 6 bases and J by 7 bases, with 10 bases of the junction left unmatched. The CDR3, as DNA: TGCGCCAGCAGCGAAGGACTAGCGGGTCAAGTCGGGGAGCTGTTTTTT. Its translation: CASSEGLAGQVGELFF.

This chain uses TRBV4-2 with TRBJ2-5; 10 nucleotides line up with TRBD1. Germline V gene lookup returns CDR1 LGHNA and CDR2 YNFKEQ. This CDR3 has 15 residues. Trimming cost V 3 bases and J 2 bases; bases outside gene matches: 3. The CDR3 is CASSHEGQGQETQYF. For the CDR3, the DNA is TGTGCCAGCAGCCATGAGGGACAGGGGCAAGAGACCCAGTACTTC.

The gene calls are TRBV29-1 and TRBJ2-7; D is unclear. Trimming stripped 7 bases from V and 6 bases from J, with 19 bases between. Germline CDR1 and CDR2: SQVTM and ANQGSEA. The CDR3 runs to 13 residues. The CDR3: CSALGAGPSEQYF. CDR3 bases: TGCAGCGCCCTAGGAGCCGGCCCCTCCGAGCAGTACTTC.

By sample fraction, this clone is medium-sized. The chain joins TRBV4-1 to TRBJ1-5; 10 positions agree with TRBD1. Germline assignment: CDR1 MGHRA and CDR2 YSYEKL. The CDR3 has 15 amino acids. V lost 4 bases, J lost 7 bases, and 7 bases stayed unmatched. As DNA, the CDR3 is TGCGCCAGCAGCCCCATCGGGACAGGGGACCAGCCCCAGCATTTT. Residues: CASSPIGTGDQPQHF.

There are a few counts of this clone. The chain is built from TRBV6-1 and TRBJ2-7; TRBD1 agrees at 8 bases. Trimming cost V 1 base and J 5 bases; bases outside gene matches: 7. Germline V CDR1 and CDR2: MNHNS, SASEGT. The CDR3 is 15 amino acids. The CDR3 reads CASSEGTGRWNEQYF. The CDR3 coding sequence is TGTGCCAGCAGTGAAGGGACAGGGAGATGGAACGAGCAGTACTTC.

There are a few counts of this clone. The chain couples TRBV7-8 to TRBJ1-5, with no clear D. Between the trimmed V and J ends, which lost 1 base and 8 bases, there was a span of 21 bases. This CDR3 has 17 amino acids. Germline CDR1 is SGHVS and CDR2 is FQNEAQ. The CDR3 reads CASSLGPTALGGEPQHF. The CDR3 DNA is TGTGCCAGCAGCTTAGGCCCCACAGCACTGGGCGGGGAGCCCCAGCATTTT.

This clone was counted a few times. V gene TRBV29-1 combines with J gene TRBJ2-7, with D possibly matching TRBD1 (6 bases). V was trimmed by 6 bases and J by 8 bases, leaving 17 bases between them. Germline V gene lookup returns CDR1 SQVTM and CDR2 ANQGSEA. The CDR3 is made up of 12 amino acids. DNA of the CDR3: TGCAGCGTCAAACCCCCCAGGGGAAAGCAGTACTTC. It encodes CSVKPPRGKQYF.

This clone was picked up a small number of times. J is TRBJ1-4 and V is TRBV6-5, with D unclear. The CDR3 contains 14 residues. Trimming removed 4 bases at V and 8 bases at J, with 14 bases between. The germline V gene encodes CDR1 MNHEY and CDR2 SVGAGI. The CDR3 loop reads CASSSVRLGEKLFF. CDR3 nucleotide sequence: TGTGCCAGCAGTTCAGTGAGGCTTGGGGAAAAACTGTTTTTT.

In this sample, this clone turned up a few times. The identical CDR3 is also encoded by other nucleotide sequences in the sample. This chain connects TRBV9 to TRBJ2-3; 8 nucleotides agree with TRBD2. J lost 6 bases, V lost 4 bases, and 7 bases had no gene match. This CDR3 comprises 14 residues. The V gene's germline CDR1 is SGDLS and CDR2 YYNGEE. Here the CDR3 DNA reads TGTGCCAGCAGCCCCTCGGGGGGGACGGATACGCAGTATTTT. The encoded protein is CASSPSGGTDTQYF. Combining the CDR3 with reference TRBV9 and TRBJ2-3 gives the whole variable domain DSGVTQTPKHLITATGQRVTLRCSPRSGDLSVYWYQQSLDQGLQFLIQYYNGEERAKGNILERFSAQQFPDLHSELNLSSLELGDSALYFCASSPSGGTDTQYFGPGTRLTVL.

V is TRBV29-1 and J is TRBJ2-1, with D perhaps TRBD2 (6 bases). The V end was cut by 1 base, the J end by 6 bases, with 10 bases between. This CDR3 has 13 amino acids. CDR1 is SQVTM and CDR2 is ANQGSEA in the germline V gene. This chain's CDR3 is CSVEGLVRNEQFF. CDR3 DNA: TGCAGCGTTGAAGGACTAGTACGCAATGAGCAGTTCTTC.

This chain uses TRBV27 with TRBJ2-3, with 10 bases that match TRBD2. The germline V gene encodes CDR1 MNHEY and CDR2 SMNVEV (reference sequence). J gave up 6 bases and V 0 bases, and 6 bases lay outside the gene matches. This CDR3 region has 16 residues. The CDR3 spells CASSLSQRGGWDTQYF. The CDR3 bases are TGTGCCAGCAGTTTATCCCAGCGGGGGGGATGGGATACGCAGTATTTT.

This clone was counted between two and nine times. The chain has TRBV7-9 and TRBJ2-6; D is perhaps TRBD1 (5 bases). The CDR3 sequence is 17 residues long. Trimming took 6 bases from V and 0 from J, leaving 15 bases between them. Germline V gene lookup returns CDR1 SEHNR and CDR2 FQNEAQ (reference sequence). CDR3 sequence reads: CASSPLQGLSGANVLTF. The CDR3 DNA follows: TGTGCCAGCAGTCCCCTCCAGGGCCTCTCTGGGGCCAACGTCCTGACTTTC.

In its sample, this clone was seen a few times. The CDR3 here is CASSQDPPRQFNTEAFF. The DNA of the CDR3 is TGCGCCAGCAGCCAAGACCCCCCTCGACAGTTTAACACTGAAGCTTTCTTT. The J gene is TRBJ1-1, the V gene TRBV4-1, with a weak D call TRBD1 (5 bases). V lost 0 bases and J 2 bases, leaving 16 bases between the germline ends. The CDR3 is 17 amino acids. From germline, CDR1 is MGHRA and CDR2 YSYEKL.

This clone was seen a handful of times. This chain links TRBV4-1 with TRBJ2-1; no clear D gene. This CDR3 comprises 19 residues. The V end was cut by 2 bases, the J end by 5 bases, with 25 bases between. From germline, CDR1 is MGHRA and CDR2 YSYEKL. Written as DNA, the CDR3 is TGCGCCAGCAGCCAAAGTACCCCCCACGTAGCCAGTCCCGACAATGAGCAGTTCTTC. Translating it yields CASSQSTPHVASPDNEQFF.